One sample yielded the 24 T cell receptor beta chains listed below, sequenced in a study of blood T cell repertoires in COVID-19. Some clones are missing from TCRdb's copy, which holds only in-frame ones; the method was immunoSEQ multiplex PCR. The sample contains hundreds of thousands of clones, around nine tenths of which appear only once. The sequenced material came from peripheral blood. The receptors here all came from an older woman with COVID-19, enrolled during active disease.

A single count supports this clone. J is TRBJ1-2 and V is TRBV30; tentative D call: TRBD1 (6 bases). There are 16 residues in the CDR3. CDR1 GTSNPN and CDR2 SVGIG come from the germline V gene (reference sequence). V lost 5 bases to trimming and J lost 4 bases, with 23 bases between them. The CDR3 loop is CAWGLPEGGMFYGYTF. The CDR3 DNA follows: TGTGCCTGGGGACTCCCCGAGGGGGGGATGTTCTATGGCTACACCTTC.

The chain couples TRBV5-1 to TRBJ2-7; TRBD2 aligns across 10 bases. Germline loops: CDR1 SGHRS, CDR2 YFSETQ. This CDR3 has 13 residues. V shed 4 bases and J 3 bases; nucleotides not matched to a gene: 1. Written as DNA, the CDR3 is TGCGCCAGCAGCCCTAGCGGGGGCTACGAGCAGTACTTC. This translates into CASSPSGGYEQYF.

The chain carries TRBV15 and TRBJ1-2; TRBD1 might be the D (5 bases). The CDR3 is 14 residues long. In germline, CDR1 is LNHNV, CDR2 YYDKDF (reference sequence). The V end lost 3 bases, the J end lost 4 bases, and 12 bases lay between the germline ends. Here the CDR3 reads CATSRARQFYGYTF. For the CDR3, the DNA is TGTGCCACCAGCAGGGCGAGACAGTTCTATGGCTACACCTTC.

The chain carries TRBV10-3 and TRBJ1-4; 9 bases are a match to TRBD1. CDR3 length: 15 amino acids. Germline CDR1 reads ENHRY; CDR2 reads SYGVKD. The J segment lost 5 bases and the V segment lost 5 bases, leaving 6 bases of the junction unmatched. The DNA of the CDR3 is TGTGCCATCAGTACGGGACAGGGACTAAATGAAAAACTGTTTTTT. Protein sequence: CAISTGQGLNEKLFF.

The chain uses TRBV7-9 and TRBJ2-7, with D unclear. Germline CDR1 and CDR2: SEHNR and FQNEAQ (reference sequence). CDR3 length: 11 amino acids. Trimming took 4 bases from V and 4 from J, leaving 5 bases between them. The CDR3 reads CASSSPYEQYF. CDR3 DNA: TGTGCCAGCAGCTCCCCTTACGAGCAGTACTTC.

The chain is built from TRBV2 and TRBJ2-1, with 10 bases fitting TRBD2. Per germline, CDR1 SNHLY and CDR2 FYNNEI. J was trimmed by 3 bases and V by 2 bases; bases with no gene match: 7. The CDR3 runs 17 residues. The CDR3 here is CASSEIGSGGRYNEQFF. The CDR3 nucleotides read TGTGCCAGCAGTGAAATAGGTAGCGGGGGGCGCTACAATGAGCAGTTCTTC.

This clone was seen just once. V is TRBV10-3 and J is TRBJ1-1; D unclear. The germline CDR1 and CDR2 sequences are ENHRY and SYGVKD. The CDR3 is made up of 17 amino acids. V shed 0 bases and J shed 1 base, with 15 bases lying between them. The CDR3 is CAISESTTMVPNTEAFF. In DNA, the CDR3 is TGTGCCATCAGTGAGTCGACTACCATGGTCCCGAACACTGAAGCTTTCTTT.

V and J are TRBV6-2 or TRBV6-3 and TRBJ2-5, with TRBD2 as a possible D gene (5 bases). Germline CDR1 and CDR2: MNHEY and SVGEGT. V gave up 4 bases and J gave up 5 bases, with 8 bases separating them. The CDR3 is 12 residues long. Here the CDR3 DNA reads TGTGCCAGCAGTTTGCGGGTCGAGACCCAGTACTTC. This encodes CASSLRVETQYF.

The rearrangement uses TRBV5-1 and TRBJ1-2, with 9 bases fitting TRBD1. Germline V gene sequence: CDR1 SGHRS, CDR2 YFSETQ. Losses at the gene ends were 4 bases for V and 7 bases for J; bases not matched to a gene: 11. The CDR3 extends over 15 amino acids. CDR3 sequence (DNA): TGCGCCAGCAGCCCAAGACCGGGACAGGGATTTGGCTACACCTTC. It is translated as CASSPRPGQGFGYTF.

The CDR3 DNA follows: TGTGCGGTGGGGCAGGGGAACGACTATGGCTACACCTTC. The encoded protein is CAVGQGNDYGYTF. The chain recombines TRBV10-3 with TRBJ1-2; a possible D gene is TRBD1 (6 bases). The CDR3 length is 13 residues. CDR1 and CDR2 from the germline V gene are ENHRY and SYGVKD.

This chain links TRBV6-5 with TRBJ1-1; 7 bases line up with TRBD1. The V and J ends lost 7 bases and 3 bases, in that order; junction bases with no gene match: 5. Germline-derived CDR1 and CDR2 are MNHEY and SVGAGI. The CDR3 runs 13 residues. CDR3 region: CASNRGGDTEAFF. For the CDR3, the DNA is TGTGCCAGCAACAGGGGCGGGGACACTGAAGCTTTCTTT.

V and J are TRBV2 and TRBJ1-2; 12 nucleotides line up with TRBD1. The CDR3 contains 16 residues. Losses at the gene ends were 6 bases for V and 5 bases for J; bases not matched to a gene: 10. The germline CDR1 and CDR2 sequences are SNHLY and FYNNEI. The CDR3 sequence is CASSRDRGRDSYGYTF. As DNA, the CDR3 is TGTGCCAGCAGCCGGGACAGGGGGCGTGACTCGTATGGCTACACCTTC.

About this clone itself: Other DNA sequences in the same sample also yield this CDR3. This rearrangement joins TRBV7-2 to TRBJ1-2; D is uncertain. Trimming pared 3 bases from V and 2 bases from J, leaving 4 bases between. The CDR3 consists of 12 residues. CDR1 is SGHTA, CDR2 FQGNSA, per germline. CDR3 coding DNA: TGTGCCAGCAGCTTCCGGAACTATGGCTACACCTTC. Translating gives CASSFRNYGYTF.

In DNA, the CDR3 is TGTGCCAGCAGAGACGGGGGGGCCGGGAAGCCCCAGTACTTC. Encoded protein: CASRDGGAGKPQYF. This chain connects TRBV6-5 to TRBJ2-5, with 8 bases fitting TRBD2. Trimming took 6 bases from V and 9 from J; bases not matched to a gene: 12. The CDR3 totals 14 residues. Per germline, CDR1 MNHEY and CDR2 SVGAGI.

This chain links TRBV4-1 with TRBJ1-1, with D perhaps TRBD1 (5 bases). Looked up from germline, CDR1 is MGHRA and CDR2 is YSYEKL. This CDR3 region has 15 residues. V was pared by 3 bases and J by 1 base, with 12 bases between. In DNA form, the CDR3 reads TGCGCCAGCAGCCACCCGCCGGGGGGGAACACTGAAGCTTTCTTT. Translating it yields CASSHPPGGNTEAFF.

V is TRBV7-9 and J is TRBJ1-3; D not certain. V was clipped by 4 bases and J by 0 bases, with 10 bases between them. The germline gives CDR1 SEHNR, CDR2 FQNEAQ (reference sequence). CDR3 length equals 15 residues. The CDR3 DNA reads as TGTGCCAGCAGCTCCCAGACTTACTCTGGAAACACCATATATTTT. Its translation: CASSSQTYSGNTIYF. The variable domain in full, completed from reference TRBV7-9 and TRBJ1-3, reads DTGVSQNPRHKITKRGQNVTFRCDPISEHNRLYWYRQTLGQGPEFLTYFQNEAQLEKSRLLSDRFSAERPKGSFSTLEIQRTEQGDSAMYLCASSSQTYSGNTIYFGEGSWLTVV.

The chain is built from TRBV6-5 and TRBJ1-5, with 11 bases fitting TRBD1. J was trimmed by 0 bases and V by 11 bases; bases with no gene match: 0. The CDR3 is 13 amino acids. In germline, CDR1 is MNHEY, CDR2 SVGAGI. The CDR3 nucleotides read TGTGCCGGGACAGGGGGTAGCAATCAGCCCCAGCATTTT. Encoded protein: CAGTGGSNQPQHF.

The chain joins TRBV10-1 to TRBJ1-1, with no clear D. The ends were cut back, 0 bases at V and 6 bases at J, with 14 bases in the middle. Germline V gene lookup returns CDR1 WNHNN and CDR2 SYGVQD (reference sequence). There are 15 residues in the CDR3. CDR3 DNA: TGCGCCAGCAGTGAGTCGCCGGGGAAGGGCTCTGAAGCTTTCTTT. Amino acid sequence: CASSESPGKGSEAFF.

This clone came up once. The chain employs TRBV10-3 and TRBJ2-7; 7 positions match TRBD1. J gave up 0 bases and V 0 bases, and 2 bases lay outside the gene matches. There are 15 residues in the CDR3. Per the germline V gene, CDR1 is ENHRY and CDR2 is SYGVKD. DNA of the CDR3: TGTGCCATCAGTGAGTCGACAGGGCCCTCCTACGAGCAGTACTTC. Translating it yields CAISESTGPSYEQYF.

V is TRBV28 and J is TRBJ2-2, with unresolved D. Germline CDR1 is MDHEN and CDR2 is SYDVKM. V lost 5 bases and J lost 6, with 10 bases in between. The CDR3 is made up of 13 amino acids. Here the CDR3 reads CASSQNRAGELFF. The CDR3 DNA sequence: TGTGCCAGCAGTCAAAACAGAGCCGGGGAGCTGTTTTTT.

The genes are TRBV6-5 and TRBJ2-3; TRBD2 aligns across 8 bases. The J segment lost 6 bases and the V segment lost 4 bases, leaving 9 bases of the junction unmatched. CDR3 length: 15 amino acids. The germline V gene encodes CDR1 MNHEY and CDR2 SVGAGI. The CDR3 coding sequence is TGTGCCAGCAGTTCTACGGGGGGGAGATCGGATACGCAGTATTTT. This translates into CASSSTGGRSDTQYF.

The rearrangement joins TRBV6-4 to TRBJ2-1, with D unresolved. V lost 4 bases and J lost 4, with 8 bases in between. The V gene's germline CDR1 is MRHNA and CDR2 SNTAGT. This CDR3 spans 13 amino acids. The DNA for the CDR3 is TGTGCCAGCAGTGCCGAGGAGTACAATGAGCAGTTCTTC. Amino acid sequence: CASSAEEYNEQFF.

The genes are TRBV7-9 and TRBJ2-7, with TRBD1 matching 10 bases. The germline V gene has CDR1 SEHNR and CDR2 FQNEAQ (reference sequence). Trimming took 5 bases from V and 6 from J; bases not matched to a gene: 10. There are 15 residues in the CDR3. CDR3 in amino acids: CASSPGTGELGEQYF. The CDR3 coding sequence is TGTGCCAGCAGCCCCGGGACAGGGGAGTTGGGCGAGCAGTACTTC.

The V and J genes are TRBV11-3 and TRBJ2-2, with 7 bases fitting TRBD2. After removal of 5 bases from V and 4 bases from J, the junction contained 7 bases not matched to a gene. The CDR3 covers 15 residues. The germline CDR1 and CDR2 sequences are SGHNT and YENEEA. Here the CDR3 DNA reads TGTGCCAGCAGCCAAACTCTAGCGGCCACCGGGGAGCTGTTTTTT. It yields the protein CASSQTLAATGELFF. The full variable domain, completed using reference TRBV11-3 and TRBJ2-2, is EAGVVQSPRYKIIEKKQPVAFWCNPISGHNTLYWYLQNLGQGPELLIRYENEEAVDDSQLPKDRFSAERLKGVDSTLKIQPAELGDSAVYLCASSQTLAATGELFFGEGSRLTVL.